This TCR beta chain was sequenced in a study of T cell changes during pregnancy in multiple sclerosis. Trimming stripped 4 bases from V and 3 bases from J, with 17 bases between. CDR3 size: 16 residues. Germline V gene lookup returns CDR1 SGDLS and CDR2 YYNGEE. The data were produced by immunoSEQ multiplex PCR, yet TCRdb's version contains in-frame clones alone and is incomplete. In the table there are tens of thousands of clones, 85% to 95% of which are singletons. The material was CD4+ T cells from peripheral blood mononuclear cells, obtained in the second trimester of pregnancy. This TCR was recovered from a female donor with multiple sclerosis, enrolled in a pregnancy study. This chain connects TRBV9 to TRBJ1-5; D is unclear. CDR3 coding DNA: TGTGCCAGCAGCATACGAGAGGGTGGCGCCAATCAGCCCCAGCATTTT. It yields the protein CASSIREGGANQPQHF.